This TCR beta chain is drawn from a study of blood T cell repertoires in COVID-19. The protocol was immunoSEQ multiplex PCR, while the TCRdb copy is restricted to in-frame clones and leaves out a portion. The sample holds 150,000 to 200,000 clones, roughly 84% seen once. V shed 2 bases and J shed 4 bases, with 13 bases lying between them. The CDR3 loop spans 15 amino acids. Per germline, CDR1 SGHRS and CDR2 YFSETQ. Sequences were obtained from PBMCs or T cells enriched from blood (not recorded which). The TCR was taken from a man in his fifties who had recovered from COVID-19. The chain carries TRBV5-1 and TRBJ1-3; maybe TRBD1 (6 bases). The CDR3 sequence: CASSLAGVQGNTIYF. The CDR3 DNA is TGCGCCAGCAGCTTAGCAGGGGTTCAAGGAAACACCATATATTTT.